Below, 14 T cell receptor beta chains from the same sample are listed, as sequenced in a study of T cells in Graves' hyperthyroidism and ophthalmopathy. Amplified TCR beta CDR3 regions derived from RNA transcripts. With the HTBI primer set, the TCR CDR3 went through a first round of RT-PCR. Each CDR3 protein gets one entry after TCRdb re-called the multiplex PCR reads with MiXCR. The data hold 600,000 or so distinct CDR3 sequences, with roughly 15% observed a single time. The sequenced sample consisted of blood. The receptors were gathered from a woman under 40 with Graves' hyperthyroidism.

This clonotype was seen only once. This may stem from a read error, because a much larger clone lies one nucleotide away. This CDR3 is CASSFSGSNDEQYF. The CDR3 DNA follows: TGCGCCAGCAGCTTTAGCGGGAGTAACGATGAGCAGTACTTC. This chain uses TRBV5-1 with TRBJ2-7; 9 bases match TRBD2. Germline V gene lookup returns CDR1 SGHRS and CDR2 YFSETQ. The CDR3 covers 14 residues. V dropped 2 bases and J dropped 7; count of bases not matched to a gene: 7.

There are many counts of this clonotype. J is TRBJ1-4 and V is TRBV2; 7 nucleotides line up with TRBD1. The V gene end was trimmed by 5 bases and the J gene end by 0 bases; junction bases not matched to a gene: 6. CDR3 size: 16 residues. CDR1 is SNHLY and CDR2 is FYNNEI in the germline V gene. The CDR3 loop is CASSLRQGATNEKLFF. The CDR3 DNA sequence: TGTGCCAGCAGTCTTAGACAGGGCGCAACTAATGAAAAACTGTTTTTT.

The sample holds a few counts of this clonotype. CDR3 sequence: CASSEESGNTIYF. The CDR3 coding sequence is TGTGCCAGCAGTGAAGAATCTGGAAACACCATATATTTT. The rearrangement joins TRBV6-1 to TRBJ1-3; D is unresolved. The V end was cut by 1 base, the J end by 1 base, with 2 bases between. The CDR3 runs 13 residues. The V gene's germline CDR1 is MNHNS and CDR2 SASEGT.

This clonotype showed up many times. The CDR3 DNA follows: TGTGCCAGCAGCTTGACTAGCGGGAGTTCTAATGAGCAGTTCTTC. Its translation is CASSLTSGSSNEQFF. This sequence joins TRBV7-8 and TRBJ2-1; 12 bases match TRBD2. The CDR3 contains 15 residues. The trim removed 3 bases at V and 7 bases at J, leaving 4 bases unmatched. Germline CDR1 and CDR2: SGHVS and FQNEAQ. Using reference TRBV7-8 and TRBJ2-1 for the parts outside the CDR3, the full variable domain is GAGVSQSPRYKVAKRGQDVALRCDPISGHVSLFWYQQALGQGPEFLTYFQNEAQLDKSGLPSDRFFAERPEGSVSTLKIQRTQQEDSAVYLCASSLTSGSSNEQFFGPGTRLTVL.

This clonotype has a handful of counts. The chain uses TRBV30 and TRBJ1-1; 7 bases match TRBD1. CDR1 is GTSNPN and CDR2 is SVGIG in the germline V gene (reference sequence). The CDR3 extends over 14 amino acids. The trim removed 3 bases at V and 3 bases at J, leaving 7 bases unmatched. CDR3 DNA: TGTGCCTGGAGCTTATGGGACAGAGACACTGAAGCTTTCTTT. Amino acid sequence: CAWSLWDRDTEAFF. The full variable domain, rest sourced from reference TRBV30 and TRBJ1-1, is SQTIHQWPATLVQPVGSPLSLECTVEGTSNPNLYWYRQAAGRGLQLLFYSVGIGQISSEVPQNLSASRPQDRQFILSSKKLLLSDSGFYLCAWSLWDRDTEAFFGQGTRLTVV.

The chain combines TRBV20-1 with TRBJ2-7, with TRBD1 as a possible D gene (6 bases). The V gene's germline CDR1 is DFQATT and CDR2 SNEGSKA (reference sequence). The CDR3 has 15 amino acids. The ends were cut back, 4 bases at V and 3 bases at J, with 19 bases in the middle. CDR3 DNA sequence: TGCAGTGCTAAGCCCTCAATACTAGGGGGCTACGAGCAGTACTTC. It encodes CSAKPSILGGYEQYF.

This clonotype was seen a handful of times. The junction departs from the called germline gene at one end, perhaps through a read error. This chain joins TRBV7-9 and TRBJ2-3; possibly TRBD2 for D (6 bases). The germline V gene has CDR1 SEHNR and CDR2 FQNEAQ (reference sequence). This CDR3 spans 13 amino acids. In nucleotides, the CDR3 is TGTGCCAGCAGCGTAGCGGACCAGGGTACGCAGTATTTT. Residues: CASSVADQGTQYF.

This clonotype was detected only a few times. The chain combines TRBV3-1 with TRBJ1-2; 8 positions match TRBD1. J gave up 4 bases and V 4 bases, and 8 bases lay outside the gene matches. The CDR3 is made up of 15 amino acids. The V gene's germline CDR1 is LGHDT and CDR2 YNNKEL (reference sequence). The CDR3 reads CASSPGTGVVYGYTF. CDR3 nucleotide sequence: TGTGCCAGCAGCCCTGGGACAGGTGTCGTCTATGGCTACACCTTC.

The chain has TRBV30 and TRBJ2-5, with D maybe TRBD2 (5 bases). Trimming removed 5 bases at V and 2 bases at J, with 9 bases between. Germline V gene lookup returns CDR1 GTSNPN and CDR2 SVGIG (reference sequence). The CDR3 has 12 residues. CDR3 amino acids: CAWEGIQETQYF. CDR3 DNA sequence: TGTGCCTGGGAGGGAATACAAGAGACCCAGTACTTC.

This clonotype occurred a few times. This chain links TRBV7-2 with TRBJ1-6; 9 bases align to TRBD1. After removal of 3 bases from V and 7 bases from J, the junction contained 4 bases not matched to a gene. Germline loops: CDR1 SGHTA, CDR2 FQGNSA. This CDR3 is built from 15 residues. The CDR3 here is CASSFTGGSNSPLHF. CDR3 nucleotides: TGTGCCAGCAGCTTCACAGGGGGCAGCAATTCACCCCTCCACTTT.

This clonotype was seen ten or more times. The V call is TRBV29-1, the J call TRBJ2-1, with a tentative D call TRBD1 (5 bases). With 4 bases removed from V and 4 bases from J, the gap between germline ends came to 11 bases. The germline CDR1 and CDR2 sequences are SQVTM and ANQGSEA. CDR3 length: 13 amino acids. As DNA, the CDR3 is TGCAGCGTTGCAGGGTACCAGTACAATGAGCAGTTCTTC. Translation: CSVAGYQYNEQFF.

This clonotype was found many times. The chain has TRBV7-9 and TRBJ2-7; the D gene is possibly TRBD2 (5 bases). Germline-derived CDR1 and CDR2 are SEHNR and FQNEAQ (reference sequence). V was shortened by 5 bases and J by 6 bases, with 14 bases between the two germline ends. This CDR3 region has 13 residues. The CDR3 DNA reads TGTGCCAGCAGCATAAACGGAGGTTTCGAGCAGTACTTC. Encoded protein: CASSINGGFEQYF.

The chain is built from TRBV12-3 or TRBV12-4 and TRBJ1-5; no clear D. CDR3 size: 14 residues. V was pared by 5 bases and J by 6 bases, with 14 bases between. The CDR3 is CASSPLFDRQPQHF. The DNA of the CDR3 is TGTGCCAGCAGTCCCCTGTTTGATCGTCAGCCCCAGCATTTT.

This clonotype was seen many times. V and J are TRBV28 and TRBJ2-1; D is uncertain. The CDR3 is 15 amino acids. The V gene's germline CDR1 is MDHEN and CDR2 SYDVKM. Trimming cost V 2 bases and J 4 bases, with 12 bases left between them. CDR3 residues: CASSLPGPPYNEQFF. The CDR3 DNA reads as TGTGCCAGCAGTTTACCCGGACCCCCATACAATGAGCAGTTCTTC.